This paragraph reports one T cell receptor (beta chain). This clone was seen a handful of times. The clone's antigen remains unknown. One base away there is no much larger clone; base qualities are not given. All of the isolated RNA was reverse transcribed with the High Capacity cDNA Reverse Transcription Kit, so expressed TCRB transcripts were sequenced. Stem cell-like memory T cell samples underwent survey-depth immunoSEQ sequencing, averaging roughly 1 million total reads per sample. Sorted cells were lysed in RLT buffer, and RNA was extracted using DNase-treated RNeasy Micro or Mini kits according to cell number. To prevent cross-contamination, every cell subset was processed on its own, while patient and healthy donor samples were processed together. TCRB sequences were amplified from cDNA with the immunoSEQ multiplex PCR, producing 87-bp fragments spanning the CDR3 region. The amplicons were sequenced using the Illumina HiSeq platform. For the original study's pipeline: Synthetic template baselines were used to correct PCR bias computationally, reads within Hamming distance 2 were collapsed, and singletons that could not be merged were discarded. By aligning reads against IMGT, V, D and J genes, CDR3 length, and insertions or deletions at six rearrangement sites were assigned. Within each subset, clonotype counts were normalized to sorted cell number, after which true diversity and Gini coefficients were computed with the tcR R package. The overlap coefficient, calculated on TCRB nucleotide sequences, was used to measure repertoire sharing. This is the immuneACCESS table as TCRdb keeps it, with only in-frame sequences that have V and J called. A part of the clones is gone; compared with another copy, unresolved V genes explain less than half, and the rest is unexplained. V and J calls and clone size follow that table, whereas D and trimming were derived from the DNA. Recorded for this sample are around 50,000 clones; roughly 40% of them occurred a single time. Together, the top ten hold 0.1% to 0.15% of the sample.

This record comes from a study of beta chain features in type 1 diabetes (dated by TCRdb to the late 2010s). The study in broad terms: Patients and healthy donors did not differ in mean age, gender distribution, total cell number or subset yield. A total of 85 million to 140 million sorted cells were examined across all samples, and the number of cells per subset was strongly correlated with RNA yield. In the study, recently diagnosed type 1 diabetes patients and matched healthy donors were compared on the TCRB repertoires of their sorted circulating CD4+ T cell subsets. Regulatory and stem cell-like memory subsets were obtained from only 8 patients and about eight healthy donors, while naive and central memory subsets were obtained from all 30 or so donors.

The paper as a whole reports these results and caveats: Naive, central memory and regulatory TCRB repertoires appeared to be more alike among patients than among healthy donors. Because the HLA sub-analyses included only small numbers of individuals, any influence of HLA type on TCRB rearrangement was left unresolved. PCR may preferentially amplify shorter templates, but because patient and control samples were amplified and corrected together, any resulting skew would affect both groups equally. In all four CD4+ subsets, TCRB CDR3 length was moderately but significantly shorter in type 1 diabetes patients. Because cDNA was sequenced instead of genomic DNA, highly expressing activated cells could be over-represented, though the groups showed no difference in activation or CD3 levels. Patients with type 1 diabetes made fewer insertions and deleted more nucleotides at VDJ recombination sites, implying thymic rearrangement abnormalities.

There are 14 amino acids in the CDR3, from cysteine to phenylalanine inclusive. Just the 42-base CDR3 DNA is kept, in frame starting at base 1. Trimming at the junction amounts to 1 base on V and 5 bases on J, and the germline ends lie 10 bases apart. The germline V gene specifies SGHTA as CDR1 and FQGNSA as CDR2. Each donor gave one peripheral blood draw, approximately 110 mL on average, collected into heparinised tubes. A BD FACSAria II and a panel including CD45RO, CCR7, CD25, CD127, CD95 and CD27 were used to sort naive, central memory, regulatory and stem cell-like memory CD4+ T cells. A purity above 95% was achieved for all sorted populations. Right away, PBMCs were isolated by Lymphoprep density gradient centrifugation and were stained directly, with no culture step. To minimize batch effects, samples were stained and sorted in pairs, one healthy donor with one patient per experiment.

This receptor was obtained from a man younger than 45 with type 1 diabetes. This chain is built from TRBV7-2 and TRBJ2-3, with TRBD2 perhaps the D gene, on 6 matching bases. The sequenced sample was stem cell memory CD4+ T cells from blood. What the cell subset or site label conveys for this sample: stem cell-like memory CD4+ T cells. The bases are TGTGCCAGCAGCTTAGGGGTGCGGGGAGATACGCAGTATTTT. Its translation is CASSLGVRGDTQYF.